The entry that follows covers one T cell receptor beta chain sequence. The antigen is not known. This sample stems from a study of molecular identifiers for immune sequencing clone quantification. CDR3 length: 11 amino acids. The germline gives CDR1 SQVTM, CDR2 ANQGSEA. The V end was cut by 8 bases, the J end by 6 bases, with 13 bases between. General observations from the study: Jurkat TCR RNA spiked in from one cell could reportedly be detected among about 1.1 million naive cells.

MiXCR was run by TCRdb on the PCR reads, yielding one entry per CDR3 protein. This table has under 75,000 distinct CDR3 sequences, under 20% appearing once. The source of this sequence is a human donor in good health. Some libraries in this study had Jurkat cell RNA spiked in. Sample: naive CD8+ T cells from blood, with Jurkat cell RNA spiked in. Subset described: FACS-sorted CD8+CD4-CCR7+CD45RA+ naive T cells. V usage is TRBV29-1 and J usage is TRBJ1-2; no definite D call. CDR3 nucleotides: TGCAGCAGCGGGGTGGAGGATGGCTACACCTTC. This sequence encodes CSSGVEDGYTF. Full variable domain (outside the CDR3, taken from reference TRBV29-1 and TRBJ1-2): SAVISQKPSRDICQRGTSLTIQCQVDSQVTMMFWYRQQPGQSLTLIATANQGSEATYESGFVIDKFPISRPNLTFSTLTVSNMSPEDSSIYLCSSGVEDGYTFGSGTRLTVV.